The rows below give T cell receptor beta chains drawn from one sample of a study of T cell changes during pregnancy in multiple sclerosis. The data were produced by immunoSEQ multiplex PCR, yet TCRdb's version contains in-frame clones alone and is incomplete. The sample consists of 40,000 to 60,000 clones, 90% of them appearing once. The material sequenced was peripheral blood, taken in the first trimester of pregnancy. The receptor set was obtained from a female donor in good health, enrolled as a control in a pregnancy study. Each CDR3 is given with its conserved first and last residue. Each record gives: clone size, J gene, D gene, V gene, CDR3 DNA, CDR3 protein. The D gene is left open where the match is weak. Rows may omit the clone size; those that give it use once, few, many or a size class.

clone size: many
J gene: TRBJ1-4
D gene: TRBD1
V gene: TRBV30
CDR3 DNA: TGTGCCTGGAGTGCCGGGACAGGGGGTGAAAAACTGTTTTTT
CDR3 protein: CAWSAGTGGEKLFF

clone size: few
J gene: TRBJ1-5
D gene: TRBD1
V gene: TRBV30
CDR3 DNA: TGTGCCTGGAGTGCCGATCGGACAGGTTGGAGCAATCAGCCCCAGCATTTT
CDR3 protein: CAWSADRTGWSNQPQHF

clone size: -
J gene: TRBJ2-2
D gene: -
V gene: TRBV29-1
CDR3 DNA: TGCAGCGTTGTAACCCGGGACACACAAATCGGGGAGCTGTTTTTT
CDR3 protein: CSVVTRDTQIGELFF

clone size: -
J gene: TRBJ2-3
D gene: TRBD1
V gene: TRBV7-9
CDR3 DNA: TGTGCCAGCAGCACGCAGGGGGCGGGCACAGATACGCAGTATTTT
CDR3 protein: CASSTQGAGTDTQYF

clone size: few
J gene: TRBJ2-7
D gene: TRBD1
V gene: TRBV5-4
CDR3 DNA: TGTGCCAGCAGCTTGGTGGGGACAGGGGAGTACTTC
CDR3 protein: CASSLVGTGEYF

clone size: -
J gene: TRBJ2-7
D gene: TRBD2
V gene: TRBV2
CDR3 DNA: TGTGCCAGCAGTGTACTAGCGATAGGATCCGACGAGCAGTACTTC
CDR3 protein: CASSVLAIGSDEQYF

clone size: -
J gene: TRBJ2-7
D gene: -
V gene: TRBV10-3
CDR3 DNA: TGTGCCATCAGTACGACAGTGAATATCTACGAGCAGTACTTC
CDR3 protein: CAISTTVNIYEQYF

clone size: -
J gene: TRBJ1-5
D gene: -
V gene: TRBV28
CDR3 DNA: TGTGCCAGCAGACGGTCGGCGGATCAGCCCCAGCATTTT
CDR3 protein: CASRRSADQPQHF

clone size: -
J gene: TRBJ2-3
D gene: TRBD2
V gene: TRBV7-2
CDR3 DNA: TGTGCCAGCAGCTTTGGACTAGCGGGAGGAGATACGCAGTATTTT
CDR3 protein: CASSFGLAGGDTQYF

clone size: -
J gene: TRBJ1-5
D gene: TRBD1
V gene: TRBV28
CDR3 DNA: TGTGCCAGCAGTTTAGGACAGGGGAGTCAGCCCCAGCATTTT
CDR3 protein: CASSLGQGSQPQHF

clone size: -
J gene: TRBJ2-7
D gene: -
V gene: TRBV7-8
CDR3 DNA: TGTGCCAGCAGCCCCCGGGACACATATACTGCCAGCTCCTACGAGCAGTACTTC
CDR3 protein: CASSPRDTYTASSYEQYF

clone size: -
J gene: TRBJ2-7
D gene: TRBD2
V gene: TRBV4-2
CDR3 DNA: TGTGCCAGCAGCCAAGTTAGTGGGACTAGCCTCTCCTACGAGCAGTACTTC
CDR3 protein: CASSQVSGTSLSYEQYF

clone size: -
J gene: TRBJ2-7
D gene: TRBD2
V gene: TRBV4-3
CDR3 DNA: TGCGCCAGCAGCCAGATAGCGGGAGGGCCCGGGGAGCAGTACTTC
CDR3 protein: CASSQIAGGPGEQYF

clone size: -
J gene: TRBJ2-2
D gene: TRBD1
V gene: TRBV27
CDR3 DNA: TGTGCCAGCGGACTACAGGGGGCTGCCGGGGAGCTGTTTTTT
CDR3 protein: CASGLQGAAGELFF

clone size: once
J gene: TRBJ2-7
D gene: -
V gene: TRBV11-2
CDR3 DNA: TGTGCCAGCAGCCCCGCACCCCCTAGCGAGCAGTACTTC
CDR3 protein: CASSPAPPSEQYF

clone size: -
J gene: TRBJ2-7
D gene: TRBD1
V gene: TRBV7-7
CDR3 DNA: TGTGCTAGCAGCTTAGCTCTCGGGACAGGGACCGAGCAGTACTTC
CDR3 protein: CASSLALGTGTEQYF